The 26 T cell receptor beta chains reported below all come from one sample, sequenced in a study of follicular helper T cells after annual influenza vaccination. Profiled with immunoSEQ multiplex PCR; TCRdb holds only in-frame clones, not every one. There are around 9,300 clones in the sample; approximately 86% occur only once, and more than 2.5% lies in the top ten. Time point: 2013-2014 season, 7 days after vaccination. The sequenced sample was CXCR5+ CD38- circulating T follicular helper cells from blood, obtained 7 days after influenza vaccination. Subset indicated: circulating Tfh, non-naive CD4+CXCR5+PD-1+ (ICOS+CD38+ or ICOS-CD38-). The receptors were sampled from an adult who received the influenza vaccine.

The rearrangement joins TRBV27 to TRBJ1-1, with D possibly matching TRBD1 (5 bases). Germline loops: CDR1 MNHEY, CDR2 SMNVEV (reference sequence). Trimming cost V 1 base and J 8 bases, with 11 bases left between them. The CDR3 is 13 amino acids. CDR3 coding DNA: TGTGCCAGCAGTTTATATCCGGGGGGGGAAGCTTTCTTT. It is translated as CASSLYPGGEAFF.

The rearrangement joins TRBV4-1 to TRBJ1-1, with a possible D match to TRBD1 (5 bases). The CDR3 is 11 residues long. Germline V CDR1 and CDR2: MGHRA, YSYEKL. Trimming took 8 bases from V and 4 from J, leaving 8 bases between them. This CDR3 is CASQGFTEAFF. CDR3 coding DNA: TGCGCCAGCCAGGGTTTCACTGAAGCTTTCTTT.

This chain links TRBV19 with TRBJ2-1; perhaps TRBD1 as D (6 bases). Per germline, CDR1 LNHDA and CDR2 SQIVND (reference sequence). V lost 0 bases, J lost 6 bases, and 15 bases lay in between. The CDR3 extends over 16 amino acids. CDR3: CASSIEAGEGGNEQFF. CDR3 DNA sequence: TGTGCCAGTAGTATAGAGGCAGGGGAAGGTGGCAATGAGCAGTTCTTC.

This chain's CDR3 is CASSGAQGYEKLFF. CDR3 sequence (DNA): TGTGCCAGCTCCGGGGCACAGGGATATGAAAAACTGTTTTTT. The V call is TRBV6-1, the J call TRBJ1-4; maybe TRBD1 (6 bases). CDR3 length: 14 residues. The V and J ends lost 8 bases and 6 bases respectively, with 16 bases between them. CDR1 and CDR2 (germline): MNHNS, SASEGT.

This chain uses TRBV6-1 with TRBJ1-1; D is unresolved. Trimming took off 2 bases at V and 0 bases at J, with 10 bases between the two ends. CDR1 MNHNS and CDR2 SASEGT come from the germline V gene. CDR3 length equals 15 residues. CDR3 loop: CASSERRVMNTEAFF. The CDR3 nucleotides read TGTGCCAGCAGTGAACGGAGGGTAATGAACACTGAAGCTTTCTTT.

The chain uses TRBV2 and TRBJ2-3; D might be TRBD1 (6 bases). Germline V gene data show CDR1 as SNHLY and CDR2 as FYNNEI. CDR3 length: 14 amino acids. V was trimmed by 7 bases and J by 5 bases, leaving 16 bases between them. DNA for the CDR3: TGTGCCAGCAAGTTTGGGGAAGGGGGAGATACGCAGTATTTT. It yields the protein CASKFGEGGDTQYF.

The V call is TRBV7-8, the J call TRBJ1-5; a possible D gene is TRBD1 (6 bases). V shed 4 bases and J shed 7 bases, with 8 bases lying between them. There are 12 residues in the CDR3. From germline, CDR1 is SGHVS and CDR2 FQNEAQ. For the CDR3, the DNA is TGTGCCAGCAGCTCACAGGGACAGCCCCAGCATTTT. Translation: CASSSQGQPQHF.

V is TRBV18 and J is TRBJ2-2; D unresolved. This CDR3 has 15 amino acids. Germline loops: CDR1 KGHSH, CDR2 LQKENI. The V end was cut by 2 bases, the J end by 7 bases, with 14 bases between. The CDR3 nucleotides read TGTGCCAGCTCACCAGGACCCATGGCGGACGGGGAGCTGTTTTTT. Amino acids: CASSPGPMADGELFF.

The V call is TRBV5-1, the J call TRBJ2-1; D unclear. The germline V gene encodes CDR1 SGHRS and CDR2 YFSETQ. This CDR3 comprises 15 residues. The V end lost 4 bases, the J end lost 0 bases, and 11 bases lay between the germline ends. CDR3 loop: CASSRQDSSYNEQFF. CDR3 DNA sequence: TGCGCCAGCAGCCGGCAGGATAGCTCCTACAATGAGCAGTTCTTC.

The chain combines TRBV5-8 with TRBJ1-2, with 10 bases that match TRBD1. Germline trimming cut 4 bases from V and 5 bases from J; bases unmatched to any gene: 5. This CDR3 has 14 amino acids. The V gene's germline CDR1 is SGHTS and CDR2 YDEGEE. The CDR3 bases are TGTGCCAGCAGCCCCGGGGACAGGGGTTATGGCTACACCTTC. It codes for CASSPGDRGYGYTF.

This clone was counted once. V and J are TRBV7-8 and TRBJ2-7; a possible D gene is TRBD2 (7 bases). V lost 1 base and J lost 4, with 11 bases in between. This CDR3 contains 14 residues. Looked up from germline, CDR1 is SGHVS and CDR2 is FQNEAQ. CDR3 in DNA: TGTGCCAGCAGCTTAGTTGGGGGGGCGTACGAGCAGTACTTC. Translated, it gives CASSLVGGAYEQYF.

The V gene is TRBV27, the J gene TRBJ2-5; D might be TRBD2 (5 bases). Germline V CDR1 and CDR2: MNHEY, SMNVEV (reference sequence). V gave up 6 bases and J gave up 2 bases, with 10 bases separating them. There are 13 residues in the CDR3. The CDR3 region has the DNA TGTGCCAGCAGCTCGGGGTTTCAAGAGACCCAGTACTTC. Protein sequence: CASSSGFQETQYF.

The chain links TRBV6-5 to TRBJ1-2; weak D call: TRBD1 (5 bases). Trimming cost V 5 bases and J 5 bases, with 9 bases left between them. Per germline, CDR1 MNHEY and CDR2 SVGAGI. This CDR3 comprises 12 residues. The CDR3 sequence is CASSPQGYGYTF. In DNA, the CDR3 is TGTGCCAGCAGTCCCCAGGGATATGGCTACACCTTC.

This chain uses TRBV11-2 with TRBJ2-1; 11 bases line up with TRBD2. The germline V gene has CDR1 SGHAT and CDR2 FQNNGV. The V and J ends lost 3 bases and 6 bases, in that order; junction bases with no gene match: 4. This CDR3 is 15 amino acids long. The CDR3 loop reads CASSLVLAGVNEQFF. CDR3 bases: TGTGCCAGCAGCTTGGTACTAGCGGGAGTCAATGAGCAGTTCTTC.

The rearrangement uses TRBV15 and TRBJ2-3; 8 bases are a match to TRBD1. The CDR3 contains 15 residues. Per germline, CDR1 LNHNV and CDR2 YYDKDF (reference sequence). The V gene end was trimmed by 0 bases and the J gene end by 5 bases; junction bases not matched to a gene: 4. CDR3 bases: TGTGCCACCAGCAGAGATTTACAGGGGGTAGATACGCAGTATTTT. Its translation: CATSRDLQGVDTQYF.

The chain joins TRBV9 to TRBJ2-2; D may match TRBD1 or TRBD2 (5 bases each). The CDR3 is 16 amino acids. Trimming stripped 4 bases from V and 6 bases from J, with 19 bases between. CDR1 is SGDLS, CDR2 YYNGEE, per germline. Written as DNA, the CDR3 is TGTGCCAGCAGCCCGACTTGGGACGCGAATCCCGGGGAGCTGTTTTTT. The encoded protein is CASSPTWDANPGELFF. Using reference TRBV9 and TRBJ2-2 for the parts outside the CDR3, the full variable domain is DSGVTQTPKHLITATGQRVTLRCSPRSGDLSVYWYQQSLDQGLQFLIQYYNGEERAKGNILERFSAQQFPDLHSELNLSSLELGDSALYFCASSPTWDANPGELFFGEGSRLTVL.

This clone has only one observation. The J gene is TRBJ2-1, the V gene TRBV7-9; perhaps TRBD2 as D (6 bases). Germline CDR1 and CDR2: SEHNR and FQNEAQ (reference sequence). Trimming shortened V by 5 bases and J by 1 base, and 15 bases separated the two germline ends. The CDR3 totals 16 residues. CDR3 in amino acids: CASSRTPSESYNEQFF. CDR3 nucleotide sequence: TGTGCCAGCAGCCGCACGCCTAGCGAGTCCTACAATGAGCAGTTCTTC.

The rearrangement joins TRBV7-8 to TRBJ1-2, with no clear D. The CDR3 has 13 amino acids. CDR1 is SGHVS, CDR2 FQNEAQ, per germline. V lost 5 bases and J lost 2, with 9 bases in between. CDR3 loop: CASSPQENYGYTF. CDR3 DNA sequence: TGTGCCAGCAGCCCCCAGGAGAACTATGGCTACACCTTC.

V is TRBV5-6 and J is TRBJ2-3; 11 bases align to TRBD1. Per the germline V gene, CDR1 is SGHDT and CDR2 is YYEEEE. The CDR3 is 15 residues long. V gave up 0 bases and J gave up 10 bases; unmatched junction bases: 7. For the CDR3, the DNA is TGTGCCAGCAGCTTGGAAGGGACAGGGGGATCGGCGCAGTATTTT. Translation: CASSLEGTGGSAQYF. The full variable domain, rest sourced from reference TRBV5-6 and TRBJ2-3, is DAGVTQSPTHLIKTRGQQVTLRCSPKSGHDTVSWYQQALGQGPQFIFQYYEEEERQRGNFPDRFSGHQFPNYSSELNVNALLLGDSALYLCASSLEGTGGSAQYFGPGTRLTVL.

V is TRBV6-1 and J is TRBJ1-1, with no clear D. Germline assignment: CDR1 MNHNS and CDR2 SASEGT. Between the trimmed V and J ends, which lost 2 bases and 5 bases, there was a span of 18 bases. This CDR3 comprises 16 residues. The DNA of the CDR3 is TGTGCCAGCAGTGAAATTGTGGGCAACGGGAAGACTGAAGCTTTCTTT. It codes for CASSEIVGNGKTEAFF.

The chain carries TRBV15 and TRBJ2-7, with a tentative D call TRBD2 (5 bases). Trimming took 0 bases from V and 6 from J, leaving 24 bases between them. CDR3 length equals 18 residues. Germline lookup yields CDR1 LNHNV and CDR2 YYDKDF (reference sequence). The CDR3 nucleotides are TGTGCCACCAGCAGAGATTTAGGAGGACGGACGATGCCCATCGAGCAGTACTTC. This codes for CATSRDLGGRTMPIEQYF. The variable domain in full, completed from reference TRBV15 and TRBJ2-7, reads DAMVIQNPRYQVTQFGKPVTLSCSQTLNHNVMYWYQQKSSQAPKLLFHYYDKDFNNEADTPDNFQSRRPNTSFCFLDIRSPGLGDTAMYLCATSRDLGGRTMPIEQYFGPGTRLTVT.

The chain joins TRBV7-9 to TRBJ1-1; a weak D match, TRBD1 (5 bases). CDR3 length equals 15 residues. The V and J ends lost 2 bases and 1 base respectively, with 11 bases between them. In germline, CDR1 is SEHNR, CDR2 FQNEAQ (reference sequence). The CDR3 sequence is CASSLIQGGNTEAFF. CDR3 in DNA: TGTGCCAGCAGCTTAATTCAGGGAGGGAACACTGAAGCTTTCTTT.

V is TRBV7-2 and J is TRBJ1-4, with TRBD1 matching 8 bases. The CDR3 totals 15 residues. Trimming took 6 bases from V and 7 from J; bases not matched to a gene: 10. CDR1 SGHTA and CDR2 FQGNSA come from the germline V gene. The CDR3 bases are TGTGCCAGCAGACGAAATCAGGGGGCGAGTGAAAAACTGTTTTTT. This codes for CASRRNQGASEKLFF.

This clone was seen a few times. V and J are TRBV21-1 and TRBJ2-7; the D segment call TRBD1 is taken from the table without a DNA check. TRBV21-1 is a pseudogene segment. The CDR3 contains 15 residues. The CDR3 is CASSKGRGNSYEQYF. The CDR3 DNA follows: TGTGCCAGCAGCAAGGGCAGGGGGAACTCCTACGAGCAGTACTTC.

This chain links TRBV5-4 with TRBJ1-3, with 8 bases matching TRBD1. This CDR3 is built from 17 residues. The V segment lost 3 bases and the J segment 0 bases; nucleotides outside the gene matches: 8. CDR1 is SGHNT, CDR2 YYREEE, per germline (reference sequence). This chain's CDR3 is CASSSRQGTNSGNTIYF. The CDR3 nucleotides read TGTGCCAGCAGCTCCCGACAGGGGACGAACTCTGGAAACACCATATATTTT.

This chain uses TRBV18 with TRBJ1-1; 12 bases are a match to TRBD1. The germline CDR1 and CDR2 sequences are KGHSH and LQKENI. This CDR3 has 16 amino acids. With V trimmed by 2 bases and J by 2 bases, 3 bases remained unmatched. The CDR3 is CASSPAGTGGNTEAFF. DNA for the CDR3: TGTGCCAGCTCACCAGCCGGGACAGGGGGCAACACTGAAGCTTTCTTT.